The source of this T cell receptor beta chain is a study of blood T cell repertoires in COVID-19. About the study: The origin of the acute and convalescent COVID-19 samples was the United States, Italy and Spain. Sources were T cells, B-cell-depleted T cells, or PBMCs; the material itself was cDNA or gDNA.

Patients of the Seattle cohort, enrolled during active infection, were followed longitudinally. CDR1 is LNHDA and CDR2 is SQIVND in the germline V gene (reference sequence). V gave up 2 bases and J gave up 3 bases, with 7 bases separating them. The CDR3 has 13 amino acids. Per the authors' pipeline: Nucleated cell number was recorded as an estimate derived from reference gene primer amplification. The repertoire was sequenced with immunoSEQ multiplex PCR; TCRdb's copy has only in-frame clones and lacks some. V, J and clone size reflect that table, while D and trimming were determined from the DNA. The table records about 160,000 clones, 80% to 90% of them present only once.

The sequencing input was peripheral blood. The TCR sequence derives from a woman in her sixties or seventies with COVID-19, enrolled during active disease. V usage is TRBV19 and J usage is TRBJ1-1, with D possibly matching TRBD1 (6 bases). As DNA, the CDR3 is TGTGCCAGTAGTATAAACAGGGACACTGAAGCTTTCTTT. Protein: CASSINRDTEAFF.